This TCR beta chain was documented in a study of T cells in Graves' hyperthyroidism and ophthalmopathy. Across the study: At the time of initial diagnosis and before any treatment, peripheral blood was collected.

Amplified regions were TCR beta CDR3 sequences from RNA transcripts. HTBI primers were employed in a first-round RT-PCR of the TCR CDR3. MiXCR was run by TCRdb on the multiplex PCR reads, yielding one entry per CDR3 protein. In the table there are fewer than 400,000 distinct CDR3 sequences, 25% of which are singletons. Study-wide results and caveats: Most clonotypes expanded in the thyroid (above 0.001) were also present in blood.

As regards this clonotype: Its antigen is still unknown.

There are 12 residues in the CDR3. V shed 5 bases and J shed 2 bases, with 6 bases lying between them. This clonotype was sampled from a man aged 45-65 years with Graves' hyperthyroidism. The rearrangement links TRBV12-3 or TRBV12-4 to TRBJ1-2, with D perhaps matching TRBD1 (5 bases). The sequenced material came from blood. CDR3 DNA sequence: TGTGCCAGCAGTGGACAAAACTATGGCTACACCTTC. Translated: CASSGQNYGYTF.